The 31 T cell receptor beta chains given below trace back to one sample, sequenced in a study of identical twins. TCRdb re-analysed the 5' RACE reads in MiXCR, keeping a single row per CDR3 protein. The table has around 340,000 distinct CDR3 sequences, around 9.7% seen once. The material sequenced was naive T cells sorted from blood. The source is a woman in her forties or fifties in good health.

A word on this clonotype: This may stem from a read error, because a much larger clone lies one nucleotide away. The CDR3 does not close with the conserved phenylalanine or tryptophan, likely indicating a read error. This chain uses TRBV7-9 with TRBJ2-5; tentative D call: TRBD1 (6 bases). Germline CDR1 is SEHNR and CDR2 is FQNEAQ (reference sequence). The length of the CDR3 is 12 residues. Trimming left V 6 bases short and J 5 bases short, with 10 bases between. The CDR3 DNA reads as TGTGCCAGCAGACAGGGTGGCGAGACCCAGTACTGC. This encodes CASRQGGETQYC.

This clonotype appeared a few times. J is TRBJ2-5 and V is TRBV5-1; D may be TRBD2 (6 bases). Looked up from germline, CDR1 is SGHRS and CDR2 is YFSETQ. The V gene lost 2 bases and the J gene lost 5 bases, with 16 bases spanning the gap. The CDR3 has 15 amino acids. The CDR3 loop reads CASSFGGAGVETQYF. The CDR3, as DNA: TGCGCCAGCAGCTTCGGAGGGGCCGGTGTCGAGACCCAGTACTTC.

This clonotype was picked up a small number of times. The rearrangement joins TRBV12-5 to TRBJ2-2; 7 bases align to TRBD2. The CDR3 extends over 15 amino acids. Germline CDR1 LGHNT, CDR2 FRNRAP. V was pared by 3 bases and J by 4 bases, with 5 bases of the junction left unmatched. CDR3 coding DNA: TGTGCTAGTGGTTTAGCGGGGCCACCCACCGGGGAGCTGTTTTTT. Its protein is CASGLAGPPTGELFF.

This sequence joins TRBV29-1 and TRBJ2-1; 14 nucleotides match TRBD2. This CDR3 contains 16 residues. Per germline, CDR1 SQVTM and CDR2 ANQGSEA. J gave up 6 bases and V 5 bases, and 9 bases lay outside the gene matches. The CDR3 reads CSVRAGLAGGFNEQFF. In DNA, the CDR3 is TGCAGCGTTCGGGCCGGACTAGCGGGAGGCTTCAATGAGCAGTTCTTC.

At least ten counts were recorded for this clonotype. The rearrangement links TRBV20-1 to TRBJ1-5; 7 bases line up with TRBD1. Germline values: CDR1 DFQATT, CDR2 SNEGSKA (reference sequence). The CDR3 is made up of 14 amino acids. The ends lost 3 bases at V and 6 bases at J; junction bases unmatched: 8. As DNA, the CDR3 is TGCAGTGCTAGCCCGGCACAGGGGAGTCAGCCCCAGCATTTT. Its translation is CSASPAQGSQPQHF.

This clonotype was counted only a few times. The gene calls are TRBV5-1 and TRBJ1-3; D is ambiguous. V dropped 4 bases and J dropped 2 bases, with 10 bases sitting between them. The length of the CDR3 is 14 residues. Per the germline V gene, CDR1 is SGHRS and CDR2 is YFSETQ. CDR3 nucleotide sequence: TGCGCCAGCAGCCCCAATGCTGCTGGAAACACCATATATTTT. Its translation: CASSPNAAGNTIYF.

This clonotype was detected ten times or more. This chain joins TRBV7-9 and TRBJ2-3; possible D gene TRBD2, 6 bases. CDR1 is SEHNR and CDR2 is FQNEAQ in the germline V gene (reference sequence). V was clipped by 3 bases and J by 4 bases, with 20 bases between them. The length of the CDR3 is 17 residues. CDR3 loop: CASSFGDGSDNPDTQYF. Here the CDR3 DNA reads TGTGCCAGCAGCTTCGGAGACGGGAGTGACAACCCAGATACGCAGTATTTT.

There are many counts of this clonotype. This rearrangement joins TRBV27 to TRBJ2-2; D remains ambiguous. The CDR3 has 10 residues. Trimming removed 7 bases at V and 5 bases at J, with 2 bases between. Germline V gives CDR1 MNHEY, CDR2 SMNVEV (reference sequence). Here the CDR3 reads CASKTGELFF. The CDR3 DNA reads TGTGCCAGCAAAACCGGGGAGCTGTTTTTT.

This clonotype was seen ten or more times. The rearrangement uses TRBV27 and TRBJ2-2; 15 bases line up with TRBD2. Germline lookup yields CDR1 MNHEY and CDR2 SMNVEV (reference sequence). Trimming at V came to 4 bases and at J to 1 base, leaving 1 base not matched to a gene. The CDR3 spans 17 residues. CDR3 DNA sequence: TGTGCCAGCAGTTGGGGACTAGCGGGAGGGAACACCGGGGAGCTGTTTTTT. This sequence encodes CASSWGLAGGNTGELFF.

This clonotype has only a few counts. J is TRBJ2-7 and V is TRBV20-1; 9 bases are shared with TRBD2. This CDR3 comprises 14 residues. V shed 6 bases, J shed 3 bases, and the junction held 9 bases outside the gene matches. CDR1 is DFQATT and CDR2 is SNEGSKA in the germline V gene (reference sequence). CDR3: CSANSGSKIYEQYF. The CDR3 DNA is TGCAGTGCAAATAGCGGGAGTAAAATCTACGAGCAGTACTTC.

The genes are TRBV27 and TRBJ1-1; perhaps TRBD1 as D (6 bases). Trimming removed 11 bases at V and 3 bases at J, with 25 bases between. CDR3 size: 16 residues. Germline V gene lookup returns CDR1 MNHEY and CDR2 SMNVEV (reference sequence). CDR3 sequence (DNA): TGTGCCGGCCAGGGGCCGCACACCCCCATGGACACTGAAGCTTTCTTT. Translating gives CAGQGPHTPMDTEAFF.

V usage is TRBV5-6 and J usage is TRBJ2-5; 10 nucleotides agree with TRBD2. The CDR3 has 16 residues. With 1 base clipped from V and 5 bases from J, the junction kept 8 bases outside the gene matches. Germline lookup yields CDR1 SGHDT and CDR2 YYEEEE. CDR3 nucleotide sequence: TGTGCCAGCAGCTTGTATGCTAGCGGGAGAGGTGAGACCCAGTACTTC. Its protein product is CASSLYASGRGETQYF. Full variable domain (outside the CDR3, taken from reference TRBV5-6 and TRBJ2-5): DAGVTQSPTHLIKTRGQQVTLRCSPKSGHDTVSWYQQALGQGPQFIFQYYEEEERQRGNFPDRFSGHQFPNYSSELNVNALLLGDSALYLCASSLYASGRGETQYFGPGTRLLVL.

This clonotype was detected a few times. The chain is built from TRBV29-1 and TRBJ1-1, with a tentative D call TRBD1 (5 bases). In germline, CDR1 is SQVTM, CDR2 ANQGSEA. CDR3 length: 15 amino acids. V lost 0 bases, J lost 6 bases, and 17 bases lay in between. CDR3 sequence: CSVEDGGDSGPEAFF. The CDR3 DNA sequence: TGCAGCGTTGAAGATGGCGGGGATTCGGGGCCTGAAGCTTTCTTT.

The chain links TRBV20-1 to TRBJ2-1; possibly TRBD2 for D (5 bases). Germline loops: CDR1 DFQATT, CDR2 SNEGSKA (reference sequence). There are 14 residues in the CDR3. Trimming stripped 3 bases from V and 4 bases from J, with 13 bases between. CDR3 DNA: TGCAGTGCTAGGACCCCAGCGGTATACAATGAGCAGTTCTTC. Its translation: CSARTPAVYNEQFF.

This clonotype showed up just a few times. This sequence joins TRBV5-5 and TRBJ2-2, with D unresolved. Trimming shortened V by 1 base and J by 0 bases, and 7 bases separated the two germline ends. The germline V gene has CDR1 SGHKS and CDR2 YYEKEE (reference sequence). This CDR3 spans 15 amino acids. The CDR3: CASSLRYPNTGELFF. CDR3 DNA sequence: TGTGCCAGCAGCTTGAGATACCCGAACACCGGGGAGCTGTTTTTT.

There are a few counts of this clonotype. V usage is TRBV7-9 and J usage is TRBJ2-1, with TRBD2 matching 15 bases. This CDR3 is 19 amino acids long. CDR1 is SEHNR and CDR2 is FQNEAQ in the germline V gene (reference sequence). The V and J ends lost 5 bases and 7 bases, in that order; junction bases with no gene match: 15. The CDR3, as DNA: TGTGCCAGCAGCACCAGCGGACTAGCGGGAGGGCTAAAGGATAATGAGCAGTTCTTC. Its translation is CASSTSGLAGGLKDNEQFF.

The sample holds a few counts of this clonotype. The CDR3 here is CATSQGSANEQFF. The CDR3 bases are TGTGCCACCAGTCAGGGCAGCGCCAATGAGCAGTTCTTC. V gene TRBV24-1 combines with J gene TRBJ2-1; possibly TRBD1 for D (5 bases). Trimming took 6 bases from V and 6 from J, leaving 11 bases between them. In germline, CDR1 is KGHDR, CDR2 SFDVKD. The CDR3 runs to 13 residues.

V gene TRBV6-1 combines with J gene TRBJ1-5; D is possibly TRBD1 (5 bases). CDR1 is MNHNS and CDR2 is SASEGT in the germline V gene. V shed 6 bases and J shed 5 bases, with 20 bases lying between them. The CDR3 totals 16 residues. DNA of the CDR3: TGTGCCAGCAGGAACGTCAGGGCGTACGAGGATCAGCCCCAGCATTTT. Protein product: CASRNVRAYEDQPQHF.

This clonotype was seen many times. The chain links TRBV24-1 to TRBJ2-5, with unresolved D. Trimming removed 0 bases from V and 3 bases from J, with 10 bases in between. Germline CDR1 KGHDR, CDR2 SFDVKD. The CDR3 covers 15 residues. CDR3 in amino acids: CATSDLGSPKETQYF. The CDR3 DNA sequence: TGTGCCACCAGTGATTTGGGGTCCCCGAAAGAGACCCAGTACTTC.

This clonotype was seen ten or more times. V is TRBV10-3 and J is TRBJ2-2, with 9 nucleotides matching TRBD1. J was trimmed by 6 bases and V by 6 bases; bases with no gene match: 8. The germline CDR1 and CDR2 sequences are ENHRY and SYGVKD. This CDR3 region has 15 residues. The CDR3 loop reads CAIRSEQGAAGELFF. DNA for the CDR3: TGTGCCATCAGATCAGAACAGGGGGCCGCCGGGGAGCTGTTTTTT.

The sample holds a few counts of this clonotype. The chain links TRBV20-1 to TRBJ1-5; 8 bases fit TRBD1. Germline trimming cut 0 bases from V and 4 bases from J; bases unmatched to any gene: 8. CDR3 length: 16 amino acids. The germline V gene encodes CDR1 DFQATT and CDR2 SNEGSKA (reference sequence). The CDR3 reads CSARDGTGVRNQPQHF. The CDR3 coding sequence is TGCAGTGCTAGAGATGGGACAGGAGTCCGAAATCAGCCCCAGCATTTT.

This clonotype appeared many times. The V call is TRBV5-6, the J call TRBJ2-1; TRBD2 aligns across 9 bases. Trimming at V came to 4 bases and at J to 7 bases, leaving 18 bases not matched to a gene. The CDR3 is 18 residues long. Germline V gene data show CDR1 as SGHDT and CDR2 as YYEEEE. CDR3 sequence reads: CASSPYSGRSRVENEQFF. The DNA of the CDR3 is TGTGCCAGCAGCCCCTATAGCGGGAGAAGCCGAGTGGAGAATGAGCAGTTCTTC.

V gene TRBV5-4 combines with J gene TRBJ2-1; 8 positions agree with TRBD2. J lost 5 bases, V lost 0 bases, and 4 bases had no gene match. The CDR3 runs to 15 residues. Germline V gives CDR1 SGHNT, CDR2 YYREEE (reference sequence). CDR3 DNA sequence: TGTGCCAGCAGCTTGGGACTAGCGTATAACAATGAGCAGTTCTTC. Its translation is CASSLGLAYNNEQFF. The whole variable domain, filled in from reference TRBV5-4 and TRBJ2-1, reads ETGVTQSPTHLIKTRGQQVTLRCSSQSGHNTVSWYQQALGQGPQFIFQYYREEENGRGNFPPRFSGLQFPNYSSELNVNALELDDSALYLCASSLGLAYNNEQFFGPGTRLTVL.

The rearrangement joins TRBV5-6 to TRBJ2-7; TRBD1 matches at 9 bases. This CDR3 spans 17 amino acids. Germline V gene data show CDR1 as SGHDT and CDR2 as YYEEEE. V shed 4 bases and J 0 bases; nucleotides not matched to a gene: 11. This CDR3 is CASSGGGQGNFSYEQYF. In DNA, the CDR3 is TGTGCCAGCAGCGGGGGCGGACAGGGGAACTTCTCCTACGAGCAGTACTTC.

This clonotype was counted a few times. V gene TRBV24-1 combines with J gene TRBJ2-1, with D possibly matching TRBD1 (6 bases). V was shortened by 5 bases and J by 4 bases, with 8 bases between the two germline ends. The CDR3 contains 13 residues. Germline lookup yields CDR1 KGHDR and CDR2 SFDVKD. The CDR3 coding sequence is TGTGCCACCAGTGGGACAGTTTACAATGAGCAGTTCTTC. This gives the protein CATSGTVYNEQFF.

This clonotype appeared many times. This chain joins TRBV24-1 and TRBJ2-2; TRBD1 aligns across 11 bases. Germline assignment: CDR1 KGHDR and CDR2 SFDVKD. J gave up 5 bases and V 10 bases, and 5 bases lay outside the gene matches. This CDR3 is built from 14 residues. As DNA, the CDR3 is TGTGCCACTACCGGGACAGGGGGAACCGGGGAGCTGTTTTTT. It codes for CATTGTGGTGELFF.

The rearrangement joins TRBV7-4 to TRBJ2-4; the D is unclear. V shed 5 bases and J shed 0 bases, with 11 bases lying between them. This CDR3 region has 15 residues. CDR1 is SGHVT, CDR2 SQSDAQ, per germline. Here the CDR3 DNA reads TGTGCCAGCAGCCACACCCGCTTAGCCAAAAACATTCAGTACTTC. This sequence encodes CASSHTRLAKNIQYF.

This clonotype was detected only a few times. The rearrangement uses TRBV6-5 and TRBJ1-5; TRBD1 matches at 7 bases. Germline V gene sequence: CDR1 MNHEY, CDR2 SVGAGI. The V and J ends lost 6 bases and 4 bases, in that order; junction bases with no gene match: 9. The CDR3 is 15 amino acids. CDR3 loop: CASRDGTAPNQPQHF. The CDR3 DNA reads TGTGCCAGCAGGGACGGGACAGCCCCTAATCAGCCCCAGCATTTT.

V is TRBV4-1 and J is TRBJ2-3; possible D gene TRBD2, 6 bases. V was shortened by 1 base and J by 5 bases, with 16 bases between the two germline ends. Germline CDR1 and CDR2: MGHRA and YSYEKL. The CDR3 runs to 16 residues. In DNA form, the CDR3 reads TGCGCCAGCAGCCAAGTCCCCGGGAGTGTCGGAGATACGCAGTATTTT. It codes for CASSQVPGSVGDTQYF.

The V gene is TRBV2, the J gene TRBJ1-1, with D hard to call. Germline lookup yields CDR1 SNHLY and CDR2 FYNNEI. Trimming removed 6 bases at V and 11 bases at J, with 16 bases between. This CDR3 has 12 amino acids. The DNA of the CDR3 is TGTGCCAGCAGAGATGGGCAGGTTAGGGCTTTCTTT. Encoded protein: CASRDGQVRAFF. Drawing the rest from reference TRBV2 and TRBJ1-1, the complete variable domain is EPEVTQTPSHQVTQMGQEVILRCVPISNHLYFYWYRQILGQKVEFLVSFYNNEISEKSEIFDDQFSVERPDGSNFTLKIRSTKLEDSAMYFCASRDGQVRAFFGQGTRLTVV.

In regard to this clonotype: One end of the junction is discordant with germline, which a read error may explain. The chain couples TRBV20-1 to TRBJ2-2; no definite D call. The CDR3 has 11 amino acids. Germline V gives CDR1 DFQATT, CDR2 SNEGSKA (reference sequence). The CDR3 coding sequence is TGCAGTGCTCCGAAAACCGGGGAGCTGTTTTTT. This translates into CSAPKTGELFF.